The rows below give T cell receptor beta chains drawn from one sample of a study of beta chain features in type 1 diabetes. Here immunoSEQ multiplex PCR was the method, and the copy in TCRdb shows in-frame clones only, minus some. Here the sample spans fewer than 900,000 clones, roughly a sixth being singletons. Sequenced: naive CD4+ T cells from blood. These receptors came from a woman between 18 and 30 years old in good health. Each CDR3 is given with its conserved first and last residue. D genes are given only for firm matches. Clone size appears in some rows only: once, few, many, or a class for an expanded clone.

>TRBJ1-1|NA|NA|TRBV28
TGTGCCAGCAGTATAACGTACACTGAAGCTTTCTTT
CASSITYTEAFF
>TRBJ2-7|few|TRBD2|TRBV27
TGTGCCAGCAGAGATAGCGGGAGTGGATACGAGCAGTACTTC
CASRDSGSGYEQYF
>TRBJ2-2|few|NA|TRBV7-3
TGTGCCAGCAGCTTAATTCGATCGGCGGGGAACACCGGGGAGCTGTTTTTT
CASSLIRSAGNTGELFF
>TRBJ2-1|few|NA|TRBV5-1
TGCGCCAGCAGCTCCCAGGGGAGCGGGAAAGACAATGAGCAGTTCTTC
CASSSQGSGKDNEQFF
>TRBJ2-1|NA|TRBD1|TRBV23-1
TGCGCCAGCAGTCAATCTTGGAGGACAGGACCTGAACCTTCCTACAATGAGCAGTTCTTC
CASSQSWRTGPEPSYNEQFF
>TRBJ2-1|few|TRBD2|TRBV4-3
TGCGCCAGCAGCCAAGAAAGGGGGAGCTCTAGCGGGACCTACAATGAGCAGTTCTTC
CASSQERGSSSGTYNEQFF
>TRBJ2-2|NA|TRBD1|TRBV4-2
TGTGCCAGCAGCCAGAGGGGGCTTAGGGAGCTGTTTTTT
CASSQRGLRELFF
>TRBJ2-6|once|TRBD1|TRBV19
TGTGCCAGTACCCCCGGGACAGGGGGCCGGGCTGCTGGGGCCAACGTCCTGACTTTC
CASTPGTGGRAAGANVLTF
>TRBJ2-3|NA|TRBD1|TRBV18
TGTGCCAGCTCGCACTCAACAGGGGAAGATACGCAGTATTTT
CASSHSTGEDTQYF
>TRBJ2-1|few|TRBD2|TRBV4-2
TGTGCCAGCAGCCAAACACTCGGTAGCGGGATCTCCTACAATGAGCAGTTCTTC
CASSQTLGSGISYNEQFF
>TRBJ2-5|few|NA|TRBV5-6
TGTGCCAGCAGCTCCCCAGGACTTCGGGAGACCCAGTACTTC
CASSSPGLRETQYF
>TRBJ2-1|NA|NA|TRBV7-2
TGTGCCAGCAGCTTAGATCAGAGTGGCAATGAGCAGTTCTTC
CASSLDQSGNEQFF
>TRBJ2-7|few|TRBD2|TRBV19
TGTGCCAGTAGTCCCCCCCAGCGGGGCTACTACGAGCAGTACTTC
CASSPPQRGYYEQYF
>TRBJ2-3|few|TRBD2|TRBV11-2
TGTGCCAGCAGACCGGGACTAGCGGCCGCCACAGATACGCAGTATTTT
CASRPGLAAATDTQYF
>TRBJ2-7|NA|TRBD2|TRBV2
TGTGCCAGCAGTGCTGGGACTAGCGGGGCCTACGAGCAGTACTTC
CASSAGTSGAYEQYF
>TRBJ2-3|few|NA|TRBV7-2
TGTGCCAGCAGCTTAGCGACACTGCTGGATACGCAGTATTTT
CASSLATLLDTQYF
>TRBJ2-2|NA|TRBD1|TRBV12-5
TGTGCTGAGCGAGGCGACAGGGCGAACACCGGGGAGCTGTTTTTT
CAERGDRANTGELFF
>TRBJ2-7|NA|NA|TRBV4-3
TGCGCCAGCAGCCAACAGCGGACGTTGATCTACGAGCAGTACTTC
CASSQQRTLIYEQYF
>TRBJ1-4|NA|NA|TRBV6-6
TGTGCCAGCAGCGGGACATTGTGGGAAAAACTGTTTTTT
CASSGTLWEKLFF
>TRBJ2-3|once|NA|TRBV9
TGTGCCAGCAGCGTAGGGTTAGCAGGAGTTGCAGATACGCAGTATTTT
CASSVGLAGVADTQYF
>TRBJ2-2|few|TRBD2|TRBV4-2
TGTGCCAGCAGCCAAGACCCTAGCGGGAGGCGCACCGGGGAGCTGTTTTTT
CASSQDPSGRRTGELFF
>TRBJ2-7|few|NA|TRBV28
TGTGCCAGCACCCGGAGGGCCGAGCAGTACTTC
CASTRRAEQYF
>TRBJ2-1|NA|NA|TRBV28
TGTGCCAGCAGGGGGCCCTACAATGAGCAGTTCTTC
CASRGPYNEQFF
>TRBJ1-3|NA|TRBD1|TRBV6-6
TGTGCCAGCAGACCCGACAGGGCTGGAAACACCATATATTTT
CASRPDRAGNTIYF
>TRBJ2-5|NA|TRBD2|TRBV5-4
TGTGCCAGCAGCGGGGGACTACCATCTCCATTCGGAGAGACCCAGTACTTC
CASSGGLPSPFGETQYF
>TRBJ1-1|NA|NA|TRBV2
TGTGCCAGCAGTGAAGGAGGGGGAGAAGCTTTCTTT
CASSEGGGEAFF
>TRBJ1-2|few|NA|TRBV7-2
TGTGCCAGCAGCAACCGGGAGTCATTTGTCTATGGCTACACCTTC
CASSNRESFVYGYTF
>TRBJ2-4|few|NA|TRBV28
TGTGCCAGCAGTTTATTATCCGGAAGGGAACTTCAGTACTTC
CASSLLSGRELQYF
>TRBJ2-1|NA|TRBD1|TRBV14
TGTGCCAGCAGCCATTCCCTGATAAGAGGGACAGCTGAGCAGTTCTTC
CASSHSLIRGTAEQFF
>TRBJ2-1|NA|TRBD2|TRBV28
TGTGCCAGCAGACCCCCGGGACTAGCCTTGTACAATGAGCAGTTCTTC
CASRPPGLALYNEQFF
>TRBJ2-7|NA|TRBD1|TRBV29-1
TGCAGCGTGACAGGGGATCTATCCTACGAGCAGTACTTC
CSVTGDLSYEQYF
>TRBJ2-2|few|NA|TRBV7-9
TGTGCCAGCAGCCTGGGATCCCAGAACACCGGGGAGCTGTTTTTT
CASSLGSQNTGELFF
>TRBJ1-2|few|TRBD1|TRBV14
TGTGCCAGCAGCCAAGTAAGACAGGGTCTTGGGAACTATGGCTACACCTTC
CASSQVRQGLGNYGYTF
>TRBJ2-1|NA|TRBD2|TRBV6-6
TGTGCCAGCACCGGGACTAGCGGGAGGCCTGGTGAGCAGTTCTTC
CASTGTSGRPGEQFF
>TRBJ2-7|few|TRBD2|TRBV19
TGTGCCAGTAGTACTGGACTAGCGGGGTCTTACGAGCAGTACTTC
CASSTGLAGSYEQYF
>TRBJ1-2|NA|NA|TRBV15
TGTGCCACCAGCGGAGGGACAACCTATGGCTACACCTTC
CATSGGTTYGYTF
>TRBJ2-1|NA|TRBD2|TRBV29-1
TGCATCGTTCACGGGACTAGCGGGAGTGAGTCCTACAATGAGCAGTTCTTC
CIVHGTSGSESYNEQFF
>TRBJ1-4|few|NA|TRBV2
TGTGCCAGCAGTGAATCGGCACGGGGGGGACTGTTTTTT
CASSESARGGLFF
>TRBJ2-7|few|NA|TRBV7-2
TGTGCCAGCAGCTTAGTGGCCTACTACGAGCAGTACTTC
CASSLVAYYEQYF
>TRBJ2-1|few|NA|TRBV19
TGTGCCAGTACGAAAATCGGGCTAGCAGTTAACAATGAGCAGTTCTTC
CASTKIGLAVNNEQFF
>TRBJ1-4|few|NA|TRBV27
TGTGCCAGCAGTTTTAACGGCCGGCCAACTAATGAAAAACTGTTTTTT
CASSFNGRPTNEKLFF
>TRBJ1-3|NA|TRBD1|TRBV7-9
TGTGCCAGCAGCCAACAAGGGACAGCTGGAAACACCATATATTTT
CASSQQGTAGNTIYF
>TRBJ2-5|NA|NA|TRBV27
TGTGCCAGCAGCCCCCGGAGGGAAGAGACCCAGTACTTC
CASSPRREETQYF
>TRBJ2-5|NA|NA|TRBV18
TGTGCCAGCTCACCGATCCCCGGGAAAATTTACCAGTACTTC
CASSPIPGKIYQYF
>TRBJ2-7|NA|NA|TRBV7-2
TGTGCCAGCAGCTTAGGAATCCAGCGGGAGCAGTACTTC
CASSLGIQREQYF
>TRBJ2-5|few|NA|TRBV4-3
TGCGCCAGCAGCCGAGACATCCAAGAGACCCAGTACTTC
CASSRDIQETQYF